This TCR beta chain emerged from a study of blood T cell repertoires in COVID-19. The CDR3 sequence is 15 residues long. The germline V and J ends were trimmed by 7 bases and 2 bases, with 17 bases remaining between them. Germline lookup yields CDR1 LNHDA and CDR2 SQIVND (reference sequence). TCRdb's table, derived via immunoSEQ multiplex PCR, lists solely in-frame clones and lacks some. The sample consists of approximately 28,000 clones, roughly 80% of them appearing once. Sequencing input: peripheral blood. This receptor was taken from a woman aged 55-69 years with acute or convalescent COVID-19. The rearrangement uses TRBV19 and TRBJ1-2; the D gene is possibly TRBD1 (6 bases). The CDR3 nucleotides read TGTGCCAGTATCCCAAGGCAGGGGACAAACTATGGCTACACCTTC. Protein product: CASIPRQGTNYGYTF.